These 5 T cell receptor beta chains were sequenced from one sample in a study of blood T cell repertoires in COVID-19 (dated by TCRdb to about 2020). The library was obtained by the immunoSEQ multiplex PCR assay. TCRdb carries this immuneACCESS record with in-frame sequences only. Its versions omit some clonotypes, under half of them owing to an unresolved V gene in the studies checked, with the rest unexplained. In all, the sample holds tens of thousands of clones, and around 86% of those were seen once. The biggest ten clones account for less than 15% of the sample. The sequenced sample was peripheral blood. The source of these receptors is a human donor with acute or convalescent COVID-19. The donor label of this sample is uncertain.

The V gene is TRBV30, the J gene TRBJ1-1; D is uncertain. The V end lost 1 base, the J end lost 5 bases, and 20 bases lay between the germline ends. The CDR3 has 16 residues. Germline CDR1 GTSNPN, CDR2 SVGIG (reference sequence). CDR3 residues: CAWSASGNFIRTEAFF. CDR3 coding DNA: TGTGCCTGGAGTGCGTCGGGAAATTTCATCCGGACTGAAGCTTTCTTT.

V gene TRBV3-1 (or the pseudogene TRBV3-2) combines with J gene TRBJ2-7; a weak D match, TRBD2 (6 bases). V lost 1 base, J lost 5 bases, and 18 bases lay in between. CDR1 and CDR2 from the germline V gene are LGHDT and YNNKEL (reference sequence). CDR3 size: 16 residues. The CDR3: CASSQARLVSVDEQYF. The CDR3 DNA reads as TGTGCCAGCAGCCAAGCCCGACTAGTCAGTGTCGACGAGCAGTACTTC.

V gene TRBV25-1 combines with J gene TRBJ1-2; 10 positions match TRBD1. CDR1 and CDR2 from the germline V gene are MGHDK and SYGVNS. The CDR3 spans 15 residues. After removal of 3 bases from V and 3 bases from J, the junction contained 4 bases not matched to a gene. CDR3 coding DNA: TGTGCCAGCAGTGACCCGACAGGGGGCTACTATGGCTACACCTTC. Translation gives CASSDPTGGYYGYTF.

V and J are TRBV4-1 and TRBJ2-7; TRBD1 might be the D (5 bases). The CDR3 consists of 15 residues. V was trimmed by 1 base and J by 2 bases, leaving 12 bases between them. Looked up from germline, CDR1 is MGHRA and CDR2 is YSYEKL. The CDR3 sequence: CASSQAGQGPYEQYF. Written as DNA, the CDR3 is TGCGCCAGCAGCCAAGCCGGACAAGGGCCCTACGAGCAGTACTTC.

The chain links TRBV5-1 to TRBJ2-7; TRBD1 aligns across 7 bases. Trimming removed 0 bases from V and 4 bases from J; junction bases left unmatched: 4. The CDR3 sequence is 14 residues long. Germline CDR1 reads SGHRS; CDR2 reads YFSETQ. This CDR3 is CASSLGTGVYEQYF. The CDR3 DNA is TGCGCCAGCAGCTTGGGGACAGGAGTATACGAGCAGTACTTC.